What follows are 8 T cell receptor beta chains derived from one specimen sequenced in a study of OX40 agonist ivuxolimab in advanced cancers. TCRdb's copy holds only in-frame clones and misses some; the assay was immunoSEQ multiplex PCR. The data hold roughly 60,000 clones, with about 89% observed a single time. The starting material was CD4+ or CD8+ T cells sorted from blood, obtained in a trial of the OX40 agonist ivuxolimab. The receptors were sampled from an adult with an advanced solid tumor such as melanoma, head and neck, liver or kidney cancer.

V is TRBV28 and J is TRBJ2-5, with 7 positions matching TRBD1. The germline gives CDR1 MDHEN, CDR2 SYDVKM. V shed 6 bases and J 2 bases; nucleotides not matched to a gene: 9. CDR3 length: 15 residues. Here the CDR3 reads CASSPRGQVQETQYF. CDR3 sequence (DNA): TGTGCCAGCAGCCCTAGAGGACAGGTTCAAGAGACCCAGTACTTC.

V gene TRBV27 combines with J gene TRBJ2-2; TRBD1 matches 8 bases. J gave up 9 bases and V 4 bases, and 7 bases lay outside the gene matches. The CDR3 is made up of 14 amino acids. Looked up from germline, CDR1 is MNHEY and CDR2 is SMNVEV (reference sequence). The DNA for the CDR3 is TGTGCCAGCAGTTCCGGACAGGGCCTGAGGGAGCTGTTTTTT. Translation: CASSSGQGLRELFF.

DNA for the CDR3: TGTGCCAGCAGCTTAGTTGGTACCAGGGGGTACGAGCAGTACTTC. Translated, it gives CASSLVGTRGYEQYF. V usage is TRBV11-3 and J usage is TRBJ2-7; 7 bases map to TRBD1. From germline, CDR1 is SGHNT and CDR2 YENEEA. Germline trimming cut 1 base from V and 4 bases from J; bases unmatched to any gene: 7. The CDR3 is made up of 15 amino acids. Using reference TRBV11-3 and TRBJ2-7 for the parts outside the CDR3, the full variable domain is EAGVVQSPRYKIIEKKQPVAFWCNPISGHNTLYWYLQNLGQGPELLIRYENEEAVDDSQLPKDRFSAERLKGVDSTLKIQPAELGDSAVYLCASSLVGTRGYEQYFGPGTRLTVT.

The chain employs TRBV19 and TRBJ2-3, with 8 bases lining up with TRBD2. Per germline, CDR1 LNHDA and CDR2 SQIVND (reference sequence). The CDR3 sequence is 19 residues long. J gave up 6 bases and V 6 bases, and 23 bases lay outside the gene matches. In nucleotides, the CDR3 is TGTGCCAGTAGCCTAGTATGGGGAGGGACTAGAGGATTTCCGGATACGCAGTATTTT. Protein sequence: CASSLVWGGTRGFPDTQYF.

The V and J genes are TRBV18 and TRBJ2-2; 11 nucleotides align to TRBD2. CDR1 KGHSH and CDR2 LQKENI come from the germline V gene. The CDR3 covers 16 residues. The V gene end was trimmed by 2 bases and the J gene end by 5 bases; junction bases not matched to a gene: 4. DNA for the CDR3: TGTGCCAGCTCACCATCTAGGACTAGCGGGACCGGGGAGCTGTTTTTT. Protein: CASSPSRTSGTGELFF.

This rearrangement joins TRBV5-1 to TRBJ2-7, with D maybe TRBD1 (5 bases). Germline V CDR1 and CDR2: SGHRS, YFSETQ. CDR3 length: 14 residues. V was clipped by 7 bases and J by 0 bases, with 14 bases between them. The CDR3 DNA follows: TGCGCCAGCGGGCAGGGCCCCGGCTCCTACGAGCAGTACTTC. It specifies CASGQGPGSYEQYF.

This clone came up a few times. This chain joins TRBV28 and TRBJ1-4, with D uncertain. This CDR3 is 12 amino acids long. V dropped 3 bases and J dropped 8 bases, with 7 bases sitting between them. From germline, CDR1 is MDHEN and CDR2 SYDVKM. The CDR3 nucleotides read TGTGCCAGCAGTTTTATCCAGGAAAAACTGTTTTTT. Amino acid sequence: CASSFIQEKLFF.

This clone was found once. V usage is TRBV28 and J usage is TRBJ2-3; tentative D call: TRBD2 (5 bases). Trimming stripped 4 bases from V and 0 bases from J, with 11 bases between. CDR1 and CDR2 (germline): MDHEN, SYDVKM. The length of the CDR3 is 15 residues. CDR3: CASSSDGKSTDTQYF. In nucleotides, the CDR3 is TGTGCCAGCAGTTCGGACGGGAAAAGCACAGATACGCAGTATTTT.